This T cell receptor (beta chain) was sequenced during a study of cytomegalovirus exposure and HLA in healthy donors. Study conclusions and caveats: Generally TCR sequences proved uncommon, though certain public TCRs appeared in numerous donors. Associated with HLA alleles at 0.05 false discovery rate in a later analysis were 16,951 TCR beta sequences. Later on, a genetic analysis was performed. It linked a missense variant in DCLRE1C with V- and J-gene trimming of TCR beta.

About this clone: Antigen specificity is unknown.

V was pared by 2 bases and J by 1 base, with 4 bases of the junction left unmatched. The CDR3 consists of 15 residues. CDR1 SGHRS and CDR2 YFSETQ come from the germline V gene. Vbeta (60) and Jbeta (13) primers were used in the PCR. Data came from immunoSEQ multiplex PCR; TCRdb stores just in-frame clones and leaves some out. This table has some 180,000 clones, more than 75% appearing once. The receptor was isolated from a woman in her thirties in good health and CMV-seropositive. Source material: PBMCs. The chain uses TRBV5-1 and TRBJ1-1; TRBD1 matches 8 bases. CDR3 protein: CASSFWTGQNTEAFF. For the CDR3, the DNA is TGCGCCAGCAGCTTCTGGACAGGGCAGAACACTGAAGCTTTCTTT.